This T cell receptor (beta chain) came from a study of cytomegalovirus exposure and HLA in healthy donors. Study information: From HLA-typed donors, an early data release held around 85 million unique TCRs. Findings of the study overall: Confirmation in vitro established that a few CMV-associated chains were specific for CMV antigens. A later analysis linked a missense variant in DCLRE1C to the trimming of TCR beta V and J genes. The productive fraction for most TCR beta V segments was about 90% or about 30% in an earlier analysis.

Remarks on this clone: Antigen specificity is unknown.

Germline trimming cut 5 bases from V and 3 bases from J; bases unmatched to any gene: 6. The CDR3 covers 15 residues. CDR1 SGHTA and CDR2 FQGNSA come from the germline V gene. In the PCR, 60 Vbeta and 13 Jbeta primers were used. The table came from immunoSEQ multiplex PCR; TCRdb's copy has only in-frame clones and leaves some out. This sample yields some 100,000 clones, of which 65% to 85% are seen a single time; over 9.5% belongs to the top ten. The sample taken for sequencing was PBMCs. The TCR sequence derives from a man between 45 and 60 years old in good health and CMV-seronegative. The rearrangement joins TRBV7-2 to TRBJ2-7, with 11 positions matching TRBD1. The CDR3 region has the DNA TGTGCCAGCAGCACAGGACAGGGGGCTGTCTACGAGCAGTACTTC. Its protein product is CASSTGQGAVYEQYF.